A selection of T cell receptor beta chains follows, all from one sample in a study of T cell responses to AZD1222 COVID-19 vaccine. The data were produced by immunoSEQ multiplex PCR, yet TCRdb's version contains in-frame clones alone and is incomplete. The table shows 100,000 or so clones, with around 90% occurring only once. Here the sequenced sample was peripheral blood, taken on day 0 of AZD1222 vaccination. The receptor set was obtained from an adult in good health. The CDR3 runs from the conserved cysteine through the conserved F or W. The D gene is left open where the match is weak. Clone size is not always given. Where it is, it says once, few, many or a class for expanded clones.

length	V	J	D	size	CDR3	DNA
11	TRBV10-3	TRBJ1-3	-	-	CAISEGNTIYF	TGTGCCATCAGTGAGGGAAACACCATATATTTT
14	TRBV27	TRBJ1-1	-	-	CASSKGRENTEAFF	TGTGCCAGCTCTAAGGGCAGGGAGAACACTGAAGCTTTCTTT
14	TRBV19	TRBJ2-7	-	-	CASSIAPGAYEQYF	TGTGCCAGTAGTATAGCCCCCGGGGCCTACGAGCAGTACTTC
15	TRBV7-2	TRBJ1-2	TRBD1	-	CASNTGIGTGDGYTF	TGTGCCAGCAACACCGGTATCGGGACAGGGGATGGCTACACCTTC
12	TRBV29-1	TRBJ2-7	-	-	CSVAELSGEQYF	TGCAGCGTTGCCGAGCTTTCCGGTGAGCAGTACTTC
16	TRBV28	TRBJ2-2	TRBD1	-	CASNLMAGGRIGELFF	TGTGCCAGCAACCTCATGGCAGGGGGAAGGATCGGGGAGCTGTTTTTT
16	TRBV3-1/TRBV3-2	TRBJ1-3	-	-	CASSQGPLSSGNTIYF	TGTGCCAGCAGCCAAGGCCCCCTCAGCTCTGGAAACACCATATATTTT
14	TRBV3-1/TRBV3-2	TRBJ1-1	-	once	CASSHSGAGTEAFF	TGTGCCAGCAGCCATTCGGGGGCTGGGACTGAAGCTTTCTTT
11	TRBV10-1	TRBJ2-3	-	-	CASSVGDTQYF	TGCGCCAGCAGTGTAGGAGATACGCAGTATTTT
13	TRBV5-1	TRBJ1-5	-	-	CASSLEGAQPQHF	TGCGCCAGCAGCTTGGAGGGCGCTCAGCCCCAGCATTTT
15	TRBV7-8	TRBJ2-1	TRBD2	-	CASSPTSGRANEQFF	TGTGCCAGCAGCCCGACTAGCGGGAGGGCAAATGAGCAGTTCTTC
13	TRBV29-1	TRBJ1-2	-	-	CSVEKQGGSGYTF	TGCAGCGTTGAAAAACAGGGTGGGTCTGGCTACACCTTC
14	TRBV9	TRBJ1-3	TRBD1	-	CASSARDRINTIYF	TGTGCCAGCAGCGCCCGGGACAGAATAAACACCATATATTTT
15	TRBV10-3	TRBJ2-3	TRBD2	-	CAISVAGGGTDTQYF	TGTGCCATCAGTGTAGCGGGAGGCGGCACAGATACGCAGTATTTT
15	TRBV5-1	TRBJ2-1	TRBD2	once	CASSLGLAGPGFQFF	TGCGCCAGCAGCCTGGGACTAGCGGGGCCGGGGTTTCAGTTCTTC
14	TRBV6-5	TRBJ1-2	TRBD1	-	CASSSETGNYGYTF	TGTGCCAGCAGTTCCGAGACAGGGAACTATGGCTACACCTTC
14	TRBV30	TRBJ1-2	-	once	CAWTPSPILYGYTF	TGTGCCTGGACCCCCTCACCAATACTTTATGGCTACACCTTC
14	TRBV6-5	TRBJ2-5	-	once	CASSRAGGRETQYF	TGTGCCAGCAGTCGCGCTGGGGGGAGAGAGACCCAGTACTTC
15	TRBV10-2	TRBJ2-1	TRBD2	-	CASRGTSGSYNEQFF	TGCGCCAGCCGTGGGACTAGCGGGAGCTACAATGAGCAGTTCTTC
14	TRBV6-6	TRBJ2-1	-	-	CASTPGDSYNEQFF	TGTGCCAGCACCCCGGGGGACTCCTACAATGAGCAGTTCTTC
11	TRBV12-3/TRBV12-4	TRBJ1-2	-	-	CASSLGGGRNF	TGTGCCAGCAGTTTAGGGGGAGGCAGGAACTTC
11	TRBV20-1	TRBJ1-2	TRBD1	-	CSARTGGGYTF	TGCAGTGCGAGGACAGGGGGCGGCTACACCTTC
14	TRBV21-1	TRBJ1-5	-	-	CASSTRRSNQPQHF	TGTGCCAGCAGCACCCGGAGGAGCAATCAGCCCCAGCATTTT
14	TRBV28	TRBJ1-6	TRBD1	-	CASSRDSGRSPLHF	TGTGCCAGTTCTAGGGACAGCGGGCGGTCACCCCTCCACTTT
17	TRBV28	TRBJ2-5	-	-	CASSFSPGQGPQETQYF	TGTGCCAGCAGTTTTAGCCCCGGGCAGGGGCCTCAAGAGACCCAGTACTTC